The clone carrying this T cell receptor (beta chain) was detected ten times or more. Antigen specificity is unknown. This sample is drawn from a study of blood T cells in healthy people across ages. Whole-study findings and limits: Diversity figures based on one million T cells were deemed too low. Across the age range, TCR beta diversity per million T cells fell in a roughly linear way.

The CDR3 covers 14 residues. Trimming took 3 bases from V and 0 from J, leaving 10 bases between them. Germline lookup yields CDR1 DFQATT and CDR2 SNEGSKA (reference sequence). Sample-barcoded 5' priming and a J-beta primer mix drove a second PCR of roughly 6 to 12 cycles. TCRdb analysed the 5' RACE reads with MiXCR anew, one entry per CDR3 protein. The sample records hundreds of thousands of distinct CDR3 sequences, approximately 55% being singletons. The chain couples TRBV20-1 to TRBJ2-3, with a tentative D call TRBD2 (6 bases). The clonotype was recovered from an elderly man in good health. What was sequenced was blood. CDR3 nucleotide sequence: TGCAGTGCTAGTGGGACTCCTAGCACAGATACGCAGTATTTT. This codes for CSASGTPSTDTQYF.